The 16 T cell receptor beta chains below were found in one sample sequenced in a study of regulatory T cells in long-lasting Graves disease (dated by TCRdb to the early 2020s). The library was generated by multiplex PCR. The instrument given in TCRdb is Illumina HiSeq 4000. iRepertoire HTBI primers and Arm-PCR amplification of CDR3 regions were used to construct TCR beta libraries. TCRdb reran the public reads through fastp at Q25 and MiXCR, keeping productive beta chains. Rows are unified per CDR3 protein, each entry keeping the most common DNA and genes. Present in this sample are around 450,000 distinct CDR3 sequences, about 22% of which were seen just once. Roughly 6.9% of the sample is held by the ten biggest clonotypes. This specimen's time point label, per the study, means: persistent/refractory GD, antithyroid drugs over 5 years with positive TRAb. For both TCR sequencing and RNA sequencing, RNA was extracted from PBMCs in TRIzol.

The source was peripheral blood mononuclear cells (PBMCs), collected when the disease was refractory, from a patient treated with antithyroid drugs. The receptors here all came from a female donor with Graves disease.

This clonotype was found many times. The chain joins TRBV11-2 to TRBJ1-1; a possible D gene is TRBD1 (5 bases). CDR1 SGHAT and CDR2 FQNNGV come from the germline V gene. V dropped 5 bases and J dropped 6 bases, with 13 bases sitting between them. The CDR3 length is 13 residues. CDR3 protein: CASSDRDWAEAFF. CDR3 nucleotide sequence: TGTGCCAGCAGCGACCGGGACTGGGCTGAAGCTTTCTTT.

In this sample, this clonotype turned up a few times. The chain recombines TRBV10-3 with TRBJ1-5; perhaps TRBD1 as D (5 bases). V lost 2 bases and J lost 5, with 10 bases in between. Germline assignment: CDR1 ENHRY and CDR2 SYGVKD. The CDR3 sequence is 14 residues long. The CDR3 DNA reads TGTGCCATCAGTGAGATGGGGGTTGATCAGCCCCAGCATTTT. This translates into CAISEMGVDQPQHF.

This clonotype was seen ten or more times. The chain uses TRBV28 and TRBJ1-4; 9 nucleotides agree with TRBD1. V lost 6 bases, J lost 6 bases, and 8 bases stayed unmatched. Germline-derived CDR1 and CDR2 are MDHEN and SYDVKM. The CDR3 sequence is 15 residues long. The CDR3 reads CASSITGGGDEKLFF. CDR3 DNA sequence: TGTGCCAGCAGCATTACAGGGGGCGGAGATGAAAAACTGTTTTTT.

This clonotype was observed at least ten times. CDR3 loop: CSALAGVGETQYF. The DNA of the CDR3 is TGCAGTGCTCTAGCGGGAGTCGGAGAGACCCAGTACTTC. The chain is built from TRBV20-1 and TRBJ2-5; TRBD2 aligns across 10 bases. Germline CDR1 and CDR2: DFQATT and SNEGSKA (reference sequence). V trimming: 5 bases; J trimming: 4 bases; junction bases outside the gene matches: 4. The CDR3 has 13 amino acids.

This clonotype was seen at least ten times. The chain joins TRBV11-2 to TRBJ1-4; D possibly corresponds to TRBD1 (5 bases). Trimming took off 7 bases at V and 8 bases at J, with 20 bases between the two ends. The CDR3 contains 15 residues. Germline V gives CDR1 SGHAT, CDR2 FQNNGV. The CDR3 DNA follows: TGTGCCAGCAACCTCTCCGGGCCCGGGGGGGAAAAACTGTTTTTT. It codes for CASNLSGPGGEKLFF.

J is TRBJ1-1 and V is TRBV2, with D uncertain. In germline, CDR1 is SNHLY, CDR2 FYNNEI. CDR3 length: 12 residues. With 6 bases removed from V and 2 bases from J, the gap between germline ends came to 7 bases. The CDR3 DNA follows: TGTGCCAGCAGATACACCAACACTGAAGCTTTCTTT. Amino acids: CASRYTNTEAFF.

This clonotype was detected ten times or more. This chain joins TRBV27 and TRBJ1-2; TRBD1 matches 8 bases. This CDR3 is built from 15 residues. J gave up 8 bases and V 2 bases, and 10 bases lay outside the gene matches. Germline CDR1 reads MNHEY; CDR2 reads SMNVEV (reference sequence). The CDR3 protein is CASSLLSQGARGYTF. The CDR3, as DNA: TGTGCCAGCAGTTTACTGTCCCAGGGGGCTCGGGGCTACACCTTC.

This clonotype has just one count. The chain uses TRBV7-9 and TRBJ2-1; D ambiguous. V lost 4 bases and J 10 bases, leaving 8 bases between the germline ends. The CDR3 consists of 11 residues. Germline V gene data show CDR1 as SEHNR and CDR2 as FQNEAQ (reference sequence). In nucleotides, the CDR3 is TGTGCCAGCAGCTCTGGGAAGGAGCAGTTCTTC. This sequence encodes CASSSGKEQFF.

The chain carries TRBV6-1 and TRBJ2-7, with TRBD2 identical over 7 bases. Germline V gene sequence: CDR1 MNHNS, CDR2 SASEGT. The CDR3 consists of 15 residues. V was clipped by 10 bases and J by 5 bases; unmatched bases: 17. The CDR3 is CATTRGNGGSDEQYF. In DNA, the CDR3 is TGTGCCACTACTCGGGGGAACGGGGGGAGCGACGAGCAGTACTTC.

This clonotype was found many times. The chain has TRBV19 and TRBJ1-1; D not certain. Germline CDR1 reads LNHDA; CDR2 reads SQIVND (reference sequence). Trimming took 7 bases from V and 7 from J, leaving 16 bases between them. The CDR3 is 13 amino acids. CDR3 sequence reads: CASTPRVGFEAFF. The CDR3 DNA is TGTGCCAGTACCCCTAGAGTGGGATTTGAAGCTTTCTTT. The full variable domain, with the rest looked up from reference TRBV19 and TRBJ1-1, is DGGITQSPKYLFRKEGQNVTLSCEQNLNHDAMYWYRQDPGQGLRLIYYSQIVNDFQKGDIAEGYSVSREKKESFPLTVTSAQKNPTAFYLCASTPRVGFEAFFGQGTRLTVV.

This clonotype was found many times. The chain uses TRBV11-3 and TRBJ2-7; D perhaps matches TRBD2 (6 bases). The CDR3 covers 15 residues. Between the trimmed V and J ends, which lost 1 base and 0 bases, there was a span of 10 bases. Germline values: CDR1 SGHNT, CDR2 YENEEA. The DNA of the CDR3 is TGTGCCAGCAGCTTAGGAGGAGGGACCTCCTACGAGCAGTACTTC. This encodes CASSLGGGTSYEQYF.

This clonotype was counted many times. The J gene is TRBJ1-1, the V gene TRBV12-5; D possibly corresponds to TRBD1 (5 bases). The CDR3 totals 15 residues. V lost 0 bases to trimming and J lost 3 bases, with 11 bases between them. Looked up from germline, CDR1 is LGHNT and CDR2 is FRNRAP. CDR3 in DNA: TGTGCTAGTGGTTTGGTAACAGGACCCTACACTGAAGCTTTCTTT. Translation: CASGLVTGPYTEAFF.

The chain uses TRBV6-1 and TRBJ1-5; 8 nucleotides align to TRBD1. Trimming took 7 bases from V and 0 from J; bases not matched to a gene: 17. This CDR3 is 19 amino acids long. Germline values: CDR1 MNHNS, CDR2 SASEGT. CDR3: CASTPRWGQVTYSNQPQHF. CDR3 nucleotides: TGTGCCAGCACCCCCCGATGGGGACAGGTGACCTATAGCAATCAGCCCCAGCATTTT.

V gene TRBV20-1 combines with J gene TRBJ1-4; TRBD1 might be the D (6 bases). Germline loops: CDR1 DFQATT, CDR2 SNEGSKA (reference sequence). Trimming took 6 bases from V and 4 from J, leaving 12 bases between them. This CDR3 comprises 13 residues. The CDR3 DNA sequence: TGCAGTGCCCTACAGGGCTATAATGAAAAACTGTTTTTT. This codes for CSALQGYNEKLFF.

The chain employs TRBV13 and TRBJ1-1; D uncertain. The CDR3 runs to 15 residues. V shed 5 bases and J shed 3 bases, with 16 bases lying between them. Germline V gene data show CDR1 as PRHDT and CDR2 as FYEKMQ (reference sequence). Here the CDR3 DNA reads TGTGCCAGCAGCCCCCGTCGAGGAGGCCACACTGAAGCTTTCTTT. It specifies CASSPRRGGHTEAFF.

Only a few counts were recorded for this clonotype. J is TRBJ2-5 and V is TRBV30; D may match TRBD1 or TRBD2 (5 bases each). The germline V and J ends were trimmed by 3 bases and 5 bases, with 13 bases remaining between them. This CDR3 contains 13 residues. The germline V gene has CDR1 GTSNPN and CDR2 SVGIG (reference sequence). CDR3 in amino acids: CAWSATEGETQYF. CDR3 DNA sequence: TGTGCCTGGAGCGCTACAGAGGGGGAGACCCAGTACTTC.